This TCR beta chain appears in the sequencing data of a study of blood T cell repertoires in COVID-19. Overall study context: Acute-phase and convalescent COVID-19 samples originated in the United States, Italy and Spain.

The CDR3 consists of 17 residues. Trimming took 2 bases from V and 3 from J; bases not matched to a gene: 13. Per the germline V gene, CDR1 is SGHTS and CDR2 is YDEGEE. Residents of over 20 US areas, aged roughly 18 to 89 years, made up the participants. Participants reported their clinical history, and cohort assignment relied on those reports. Two negative PCRs, clearance, or symptom resolution characterized the recovered Cohort 3 donors. The protocol was immunoSEQ multiplex PCR, while the TCRdb copy is restricted to in-frame clones and leaves out a portion. The data show around 150,000 clones, approximately 80% seen once. The sample holds a few counts of this clone.

The source material was PBMCs or T cells enriched from blood (not recorded which). This receptor was taken from a man aged 35-49 years who had recovered from COVID-19. The V call is TRBV5-8, the J call TRBJ1-2; 7 bases align to TRBD1. This CDR3 is CASSFLDSSRGYYGYTF. The CDR3 coding sequence is TGTGCCAGCAGCTTCTTGGACTCATCCAGGGGGTACTATGGCTACACCTTC.